The clone carrying this T cell receptor (beta chain) has just one count. The data stem from a study of blood T cell repertoires in COVID-19. The overall study: Spain, Italy and the United States supplied samples that represented acute and convalescent COVID-19. The cDNA or gDNA used as material had been derived from T cells, B-cell-depleted T cells, or PBMCs.

CDR3 length: 16 amino acids. The V segment lost 8 bases and the J segment 4 bases; nucleotides outside the gene matches: 6. Germline V gives CDR1 LNHDA, CDR2 SQIVND (reference sequence). Methods used by the authors: Counts of nucleated cells, estimated from reference gene primer amplification, were obtained. Repertoires were generated with immunoSEQ multiplex PCR, while TCRdb's copy carries only in-frame clones and drops some. V, J and clone size were drawn from that table, and D and trimming were deduced from the DNA. Of tens of thousands of clones in the sample, approximately 81% are singletons; the top ten hold approximately 14%.

The genes are TRBV19 and TRBJ2-3; 16 nucleotides align to TRBD2. This TCR derives from a woman between 65 and 79 years old with acute or convalescent COVID-19. Sequenced: peripheral blood. The CDR3 is CASGTSGGAGADTQYF. CDR3 in DNA: TGTGCCAGTGGGACTAGCGGGGGGGCCGGGGCAGATACGCAGTATTTT.